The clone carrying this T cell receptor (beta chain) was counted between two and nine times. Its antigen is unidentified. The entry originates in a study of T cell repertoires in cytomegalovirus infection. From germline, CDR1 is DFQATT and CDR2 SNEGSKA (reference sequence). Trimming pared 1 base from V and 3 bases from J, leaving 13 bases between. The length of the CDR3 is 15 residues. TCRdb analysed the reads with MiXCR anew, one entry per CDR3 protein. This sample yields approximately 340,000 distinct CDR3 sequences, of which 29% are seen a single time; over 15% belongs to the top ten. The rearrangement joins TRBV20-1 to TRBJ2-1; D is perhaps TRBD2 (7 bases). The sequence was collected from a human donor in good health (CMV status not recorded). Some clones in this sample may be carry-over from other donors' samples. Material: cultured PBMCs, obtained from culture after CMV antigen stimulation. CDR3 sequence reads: CSARGGRGNYNEQFF. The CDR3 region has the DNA TGCAGTGCTAGAGGGGGGCGGGGGAACTACAATGAGCAGTTCTTC.